This T cell receptor beta chain derives from a study of shared clonotypes between healthy human individuals. Generated by immunoSEQ multiplex PCR, the TCRdb table keeps only in-frame clones and is missing some. The sample contains millions of clones, about 95% of which appear only once. Trimming left V 3 bases short and J 4 bases short, with 10 bases between. CDR3 length: 13 residues. Germline V CDR1 and CDR2: LNHDA, SQIVND (reference sequence). CD8 cells classed as naive were CD45RO-negative and positively selected for CCR7, excluding terminally differentiated effector memory CD45RA+ cells. The chain has TRBV19 and TRBJ2-7; no clear D gene. The TCR sequence derives from a man between 18 and 35 years old in good health. The sequenced sample was naive CD8+ T cells sorted from blood. The CDR3 bases are TGTGCCAGTAGTATGACGAGTCTGTACGAGCAGTACTTC. It codes for CASSMTSLYEQYF.